A single T cell receptor (beta chain) is shown here with its context. Its recognized antigen is unknown. Base qualities are not at hand, and no much larger clone is one base apart. This sample was taken from a study of STAT5B mutations in CD4+ large granular lymphocyte leukemia (dated by TCRdb to about 2022). In terms of the full investigation: Among healthy controls, the CDR3 'QG' motif was associated with a particular HLA allele. The study compared the TCRbeta repertoires of patients with CD4+ T-cell large granular lymphocyte leukemia against those of healthy blood donors. Flow cytometry performed on FACSCanto II or FACSVerse showed that the purified fractions had more than 95% purity among lymphocytes. The investigation overall reported the following: TRBV06-family usage was enriched among the top patient clones (8/27) compared with healthy controls (2/35). Data were not HLA-matched; higher clonality in CD4+ versus CD8+ T-LGLL could reflect the relatively small sample size. CD4-sorted patient repertoires appeared more clonal than healthy CD4+ repertoires, and this difference persisted after removing the putative leukemic clones. Main leukemic clonotypes were private to each patient, although approximately 25% of the main leukemic clonotypes were found at low frequency in the non-leukemic repertoires of other patients.

The immunoSEQ assay at survey resolution was applied to genomic DNA for sequencing of TCRbeta rearrangements. As for the original processing: In the TCR sequencing data, the lowest productive clonotype frequency that could be detected was 2.59 x 10-5. Only productive TCRbeta rearrangements, meaning sequences that were complete and in-frame, were kept for the analyses. The clonality of each sample was calculated as Simpson clonality in the immunoSEQ Analyzer version 3.0. Clones were grouped by frequency into very rare, small, medium, large (1-20%) or hyperexpanded (>20%) categories. Generation probabilities were estimated with OLGA 1.2.3, V-gene circos plots were made with VDJtools, specificities were looked up in VDJdb, and CDR3 motifs were identified with GLIPH. TCRdb took over this immuneACCESS table, retaining in-frame rearrangements with V and J assigned. Such tables are incomplete; in checked studies, under half of the missing clones stem from an unresolved V gene, and the remainder is unexplained. Clone size and the V and J calls come from that table; the DNA yielded D and trimming. The sample table records roughly 32,000 clones; roughly 84% of these occur just once. The ten most abundant clones make up roughly 2% of the sample.

Healthy controls were some 35 blood donors whose buffy coats came from the Finnish Red Cross blood service. All TCR-sequenced material derived from peripheral blood: patient blood samples and healthy donor buffy coats. Peripheral blood mononuclear cells were isolated by Ficoll-Hypaque gradient centrifugation. For the healthy controls, CD4+ cells were obtained from buffy coats by magnetic purification. The Gentra Puregene Cell and Tissue kit was used for genomic DNA extraction, and quantification was performed on a Qubit 2.0 fluorometer. CDR1 and CDR2, per the germline V gene, are SGHRS and YFSETQ. From its cysteine to its phenylalanine, the CDR3 spans 14 amino acids. Only the CDR3 DNA stays, 42 bases, in frame from base 1. The junction carries 9 bases between V and J, which are trimmed by 3 bases and 3 bases respectively.

The sequencing sample was made of CD4+ T cells from blood buffy coats. Recombination joined TRBV5-1 with TRBJ2-2; TRBD1 could be the D gene, as 6 bases match. The clonotype comes from a human donor in good health. For the CDR3, the sequence is CASSSGQDTGELFF. The DNA reads TGCGCCAGCAGCTCGGGACAAGACACCGGGGAGCTGTTTTTT.